This entry lists 24 T cell receptor beta chains sequenced from one sample in a study of CXCR3-negative and CXCR3-positive naive CD8 T cells. Study-wide points: Naive cells with CXCR3 showed TRB CDR3s that were more hydrophobic than those in CXCR3-negative naive cells.

The libraries of TRB cDNA were prepared using 5' RACE with UMI labels. TCRdb reworked the 5' RACE reads into one entry per CDR3 protein, no DNA. Recorded for this sample: 50,000 to 65,000 distinct CDR3 sequences. No antigen has been identified for these receptors. Sequencing was carried out using naive CXCR3+ CD8+ T cells from blood. Subset noted: CD45RO-CCR7+CD27+CD95- naive CD8+ T cells expressing CXCR3 (TNR3+). These receptors originate from a human donor in good health. Some clones in this sample may be carry-over from other donors' samples.

CDR3 amino acids: CASSFGDIVTNEQYF. The rearrangement uses TRBV28 and TRBJ2-7; lacking DNA, the TRBD1 call made by TCRdb goes unchecked. Germline V gene lookup returns CDR1 MDHEN and CDR2 SYDVKM. The CDR3 is 15 amino acids.

The chain employs TRBV4-1 and TRBJ2-7; TCRdb calls TRBD1, which cannot be checked without DNA. This CDR3 is 15 amino acids long. Germline loops: CDR1 MGHRA, CDR2 YSYEKL. The CDR3 sequence: CASSQDGDRAYEQYF.

J is TRBJ2-7 and V is TRBV7-2. The V gene's germline CDR1 is SGHTA and CDR2 FQGNSA. There are 12 residues in the CDR3. The CDR3 protein is CASSFSAYEQYF.

CDR3: CSVRRPDTQYF. The genes are TRBV29-1 and TRBJ2-3. This CDR3 has 11 amino acids. CDR1 SQVTM and CDR2 ANQGSEA come from the germline V gene.

The chain uses TRBV29-1 and TRBJ1-4. This CDR3 is 13 amino acids long. Germline CDR1 reads SQVTM; CDR2 reads ANQGSEA. The CDR3: CSVVSAFNEKLFF.

The chain has TRBV29-1 and TRBJ2-3. This CDR3 has 15 residues. Germline assignment: CDR1 SQVTM and CDR2 ANQGSEA. The CDR3: CSVVRPIPPPDTQYF.

CDR3 loop: CSVEDQGTGRGELFF. This rearrangement joins TRBV29-1 to TRBJ2-2; TCRdb names TRBD1, which stays unverified in the absence of DNA. Germline values: CDR1 SQVTM, CDR2 ANQGSEA. The CDR3 has 15 residues.

The V and J genes are TRBV25-1 and TRBJ2-3; the TRBD1 assignment by TCRdb is unverifiable without DNA. CDR1 is MGHDK and CDR2 is SYGVNS in the germline V gene. CDR3 length: 16 amino acids. The CDR3 loop is CASSDPKQPGSDTQYF.

The chain uses TRBV11-2 and TRBJ1-5; TCRdb calls TRBD1, which cannot be checked without DNA. The CDR3 runs to 16 residues. Germline V gives CDR1 SGHAT, CDR2 FQNNGV. CDR3 protein: CASSHPGTGGNQPQHF.

The genes are TRBV20-1 and TRBJ2-1; TCRdb returns TRBD1, unconfirmable since there is no DNA. Germline lookup yields CDR1 DFQATT and CDR2 SNEGSKA (reference sequence). The CDR3 contains 17 residues. The CDR3 spells CSAPSGFGTPRAIEQFF.

This CDR3 is CASSQDVRSQPQHF. This chain links TRBV4-3 with TRBJ1-5. This CDR3 is 14 amino acids long. Per the germline V gene, CDR1 is LGHNA and CDR2 is YSLEER.

The rearrangement joins TRBV12-3 or TRBV12-4 to TRBJ1-1. The CDR3 contains 14 residues. CDR3 protein: CASSETVTVPEASF.

This chain uses TRBV28 with TRBJ2-5; with no DNA, the TCRdb D assignment of TRBD1 cannot be verified. The CDR3 contains 17 residues. Per germline, CDR1 MDHEN and CDR2 SYDVKM. The CDR3 is CASGTHIGADLGETQYF.

The V call is TRBV11-2, the J call TRBJ2-4; with no DNA, the TCRdb D assignment of TRBD2 cannot be verified. The germline CDR1 and CDR2 sequences are SGHAT and FQNNGV. The CDR3 consists of 17 residues. Here the CDR3 reads CASSLVRGWGTKNIQYF.

The genes are TRBV6-2 or TRBV6-3 and TRBJ1-1. The CDR3 spans 14 residues. Germline CDR1 is MNHEY and CDR2 is SVGEGT. The chain's CDR3 is CASSYMSANTEAFF.

This chain joins TRBV12-3 or TRBV12-4 and TRBJ1-5. The CDR3 totals 13 residues. The CDR3: CASSLDSNQPQHF.

V gene TRBV12-3 or TRBV12-4 combines with J gene TRBJ2-7; TCRdb selects TRBD2, and the lack of DNA leaves this call unchecked. The CDR3 consists of 15 residues. CDR3 loop: CASNQVGLGDYEQYF.

This sequence joins TRBV9 and TRBJ1-2. This CDR3 has 12 amino acids. Germline assignment: CDR1 SGDLS and CDR2 YYNGEE. The CDR3 loop reads CASSVIGGGYTF.

V and J are TRBV5-1 and TRBJ2-7; TCRdb names TRBD2, which stays unverified in the absence of DNA. Germline V CDR1 and CDR2: SGHRS, YFSETQ. This CDR3 comprises 16 residues. CDR3 sequence reads: CASSRVLSGNSHEQYF.

V is TRBV24-1 and J is TRBJ2-1; without DNA, the TCRdb call of TRBD2 cannot be checked. CDR1 is KGHDR and CDR2 is SFDVKD in the germline V gene. The CDR3 sequence is 16 residues long. CDR3 sequence reads: CAIQVANPGPYNEQFF.

The chain recombines TRBV7-3 with TRBJ2-2; TCRdb proposes TRBD2, but this gene call is untestable without DNA. Germline CDR1 and CDR2: SGHTA and FQGTGA. The CDR3 contains 18 residues. The CDR3 protein is CASSASLSGAATAGELFF.

This rearrangement joins TRBV28 to TRBJ1-1; TCRdb's D call, TRBD1, is unchecked because there is no DNA. Germline CDR1 reads MDHEN; CDR2 reads SYDVKM. The CDR3 sequence is 14 residues long. CDR3 sequence: CASSLYEGTEEAFF.

V is TRBV29-1 and J is TRBJ1-4; TCRdb's D call of TRBD1 is untestable without DNA. This CDR3 is built from 11 residues. CDR1 and CDR2 from the germline V gene are SQVTM and ANQGSEA. The CDR3 protein is CSARGLGKLFF. Full variable domain (outside the CDR3, taken from reference TRBV29-1 and TRBJ1-4): SAVISQKPSRDICQRGTSLTIQCQVDSQVTMMFWYRQQPGQSLTLIATANQGSEATYESGFVIDKFPISRPNLTFSTLTVSNMSPEDSSIYLCSARGLGKLFFGSGTQLSVL.

The gene calls are TRBV4-3 and TRBJ1-5. CDR1 is LGHNA and CDR2 is YSLEER in the germline V gene. The CDR3 is 16 amino acids. CDR3 amino acids: CASSQAIDPLGQPQHF.